This entry lists 8 T cell receptor beta chains sequenced from one sample in a study of T cell repertoires in cytomegalovirus infection. These receptors are not linked to any known antigen. TCRdb independently ran MiXCR on the reads; one entry per CDR3 protein. The data hold about 920,000 distinct CDR3 sequences, with around 30% observed a single time. Sequencing was performed on cultured CD8+ T cells from PBMCs, taken from culture after CMV antigen stimulation. Receptor source: a human donor in good health (CMV status not recorded). Some clones in this sample may be carry-over from other donors' samples.

The rearrangement links TRBV20-1 to TRBJ2-3; the match to TRBD2 covers 7 bases. There are 15 residues in the CDR3. Germline lookup yields CDR1 DFQATT and CDR2 SNEGSKA (reference sequence). Trimming at V came to 6 bases and at J to 0 bases, leaving 9 bases not matched to a gene. The CDR3: CSAHPGLQSTDTQYF. The CDR3 nucleotides read TGCAGTGCGCATCCGGGACTACAGAGCACAGATACGCAGTATTTT.

This clonotype showed up just a few times. CDR3 protein: CASRQGLAGYSYNEQFF. The DNA of the CDR3 is TGTGCCAGTAGACAAGGACTAGCGGGGTACTCCTACAATGAGCAGTTCTTC. The chain couples TRBV19 to TRBJ2-1; 12 bases fit TRBD2. The CDR3 covers 17 residues. Germline V gene data show CDR1 as LNHDA and CDR2 as SQIVND (reference sequence). J was trimmed by 0 bases and V by 6 bases; bases with no gene match: 6. The full variable domain, with the rest looked up from reference TRBV19 and TRBJ2-1, is DGGITQSPKYLFRKEGQNVTLSCEQNLNHDAMYWYRQDPGQGLRLIYYSQIVNDFQKGDIAEGYSVSREKKESFPLTVTSAQKNPTAFYLCASRQGLAGYSYNEQFFGPGTRLTVL.

The chain employs TRBV19 and TRBJ1-2, with 7 positions matching TRBD1. CDR3 length equals 17 residues. Germline V gene sequence: CDR1 LNHDA, CDR2 SQIVND (reference sequence). With 7 bases clipped from V and 4 bases from J, the junction kept 18 bases outside the gene matches. The DNA of the CDR3 is TGTGCCAGTACCTACGGAGACAGGGTGGGGGAATTCTATGGCTACACCTTC. It translates to CASTYGDRVGEFYGYTF.

The CDR3 nucleotides are TGTGCCAGCAAGAGGGGTTGGGCTGAAGCTTTCTTT. Translated, it gives CASKRGWAEAFF. The rearrangement uses TRBV4-2 and TRBJ1-1; D perhaps matches TRBD1 (5 bases). This CDR3 has 12 amino acids. Per the germline V gene, CDR1 is LGHNA and CDR2 is YNFKEQ. The germline V and J ends were trimmed by 7 bases and 6 bases, with 12 bases remaining between them.

This clonotype has a count of ten or more. V gene TRBV7-6 combines with J gene TRBJ2-1; TRBD2 matches at 10 bases. The germline V gene encodes CDR1 SGHVS and CDR2 FNYEAQ. V lost 5 bases, J lost 6 bases, and 4 bases stayed unmatched. CDR3 size: 14 residues. The CDR3 DNA follows: TGTGCCAGCAGCCCTAGCGGGGGCCTCAATGAGCAGTTCTTC. Translating gives CASSPSGGLNEQFF.

The V gene is TRBV5-1, the J gene TRBJ2-1; the match to TRBD1 covers 7 bases. The V gene's germline CDR1 is SGHRS and CDR2 YFSETQ. V lost 4 bases and J lost 6; bases outside the gene matches: 16. The CDR3 is 17 residues long. As DNA, the CDR3 is TGCGCCAGCAGCCCCGCAGATCTTCGGACAGGAGGCAATGAGCAGTTCTTC. Translated: CASSPADLRTGGNEQFF.

The genes are TRBV4-1 and TRBJ1-5, with D perhaps TRBD1 (5 bases). Germline CDR1 reads MGHRA; CDR2 reads YSYEKL. This CDR3 comprises 19 residues. V shed 1 base and J shed 2 bases, with 21 bases lying between them. CDR3 in amino acids: CASSQGGRDMLRGNQPQHF. The CDR3, as DNA: TGCGCCAGCAGCCAAGGTGGCAGGGATATGCTTAGGGGCAATCAGCCCCAGCATTTT.

The V and J genes are TRBV28 and TRBJ2-3; 12 bases map to TRBD2. CDR3 size: 16 residues. V trimming: 3 bases; J trimming: 7 bases; junction bases outside the gene matches: 8. From germline, CDR1 is MDHEN and CDR2 SYDVKM. The CDR3 coding sequence is TGTGCCAGCAGTTTCCAACCGACTAGCGGGGGAAATACGCAGTATTTT. Amino acids: CASSFQPTSGGNTQYF.